This TCR beta chain was sequenced in a study of shared clonotypes between healthy human individuals. In the authors' methods: Filtering differed because ImmunoSEQ produced junction-only sequences that carried no quality scores. This table comes from immunoSEQ multiplex PCR, and its TCRdb copy is limited to in-frame clones, with some not included. V, J and clone size were drawn from that table, and D and trimming were deduced from the DNA. Found here are about 2.3 million clones, roughly 90% of them singletons; the top ten hold more than 0.35%. Germline-derived CDR1 and CDR2 are MDHEN and SYDVKM. The V end was cut by 6 bases, the J end by 4 bases, with 34 bases between. There are 20 residues in the CDR3.

Sequenced: naive CD4+ T cells from PBMCs. Subset: CD45RA+ positively selected. The J gene is TRBJ2-7, the V gene TRBV28, with D possibly called TRBD1 or TRBD2 (5 bases each). The clonotype originates from a man younger than 35 in good health. Some clones in this sample may be carry-over from other donors' samples. The CDR3 sequence: CASRQKPGAAPGRYPYEQYF. The CDR3 DNA reads as TGTGCCAGCAGACAAAAACCCGGGGCGGCCCCTGGACGATACCCGTACGAGCAGTACTTC.